The text below deals with one TCR beta chain. This sample is drawn from a study of blood T cell repertoires in COVID-19. Sequencing used immunoSEQ multiplex PCR; TCRdb keeps in-frame clones, though not all of them. Found here are just under 300,000 clones, about 87% of them singletons; the top ten hold 1% to 1.5%. The CDR3 is 11 amino acids. The germline V and J ends were trimmed by 8 bases and 6 bases, with 11 bases remaining between them. Germline CDR1 reads DFQATT; CDR2 reads SNEGSKA (reference sequence). The specimen was peripheral blood. This chain connects TRBV20-1 to TRBJ2-1; D is perhaps TRBD1 (5 bases). This receptor was identified in a man between 65 and 85 years old with acute or convalescent COVID-19. CDR3 nucleotides: TGCAGTTCCAGGGTGGCCAATGAGCAGTTCTTC. It encodes CSSRVANEQFF.